One sample yielded the 10 T cell receptor beta chains listed below, sequenced in a study of CD8 T cells in Susac syndrome. RNA was extracted with the RNeasy kit, and a quantity of roughly 0.5 to 1 ug was reverse transcribed using random hexamers. TCRdb called the immunoSEQ multiplex PCR reads again in MiXCR, with one record for every CDR3 protein. Altogether some 300,000 distinct CDR3 sequences are present, around nine tenths being singletons, with the ten largest covering 0.18%. Sequenced input: CD8+ T cells from PBMCs. The receptors were sampled from a human donor with multiple sclerosis.

This sequence joins TRBV6-5 and TRBJ2-7, with D uncertain. Germline assignment: CDR1 MNHEY and CDR2 SVGAGI. Trimming stripped 3 bases from V and 5 bases from J, with 8 bases between. This CDR3 is 12 amino acids long. CDR3 protein: CASSYGYHEQYF. The CDR3 bases are TGTGCCAGCAGTTATGGTTACCACGAGCAGTACTTC.

This rearrangement joins TRBV25-1 to TRBJ2-2, with D possibly matching TRBD2 (6 bases). This CDR3 region has 17 residues. Deletions cut 6 bases from V and 0 bases from J, with 17 bases between. In germline, CDR1 is MGHDK, CDR2 SYGVNS. DNA for the CDR3: TGTGCCAGCAGCCTCCGGGACTCCATCGCGAACACCGGGGAGCTGTTTTTT. Its translation is CASSLRDSIANTGELFF.

This rearrangement joins TRBV7-9 to TRBJ2-7; D not resolved. The V end lost 3 bases, the J end lost 1 base, and 7 bases lay between the germline ends. The CDR3 length is 13 residues. CDR1 and CDR2 from the germline V gene are SEHNR and FQNEAQ (reference sequence). The CDR3 sequence is CASSLALSYEQYF. CDR3 nucleotides: TGTGCCAGCAGCTTGGCACTATCCTACGAGCAGTACTTC.

The chain uses TRBV29-1 and TRBJ2-2; 8 nucleotides match TRBD1. CDR1 and CDR2 from the germline V gene are SQVTM and ANQGSEA. This CDR3 region has 14 residues. V lost 5 bases, J lost 6 bases, and 8 bases stayed unmatched. CDR3 coding DNA: TGCAGCGTTCCATCTTCAGGGGGCTCCGGGGAGCTGTTTTTT. Protein sequence: CSVPSSGGSGELFF.

The chain is built from TRBV6-6 and TRBJ2-5; D not certain. Germline lookup yields CDR1 MNHNY and CDR2 SVGAGI (reference sequence). The CDR3 sequence is 16 residues long. The ends were cut back, 0 bases at V and 1 base at J, with 12 bases in the middle. The CDR3 DNA sequence: TGTGCCAGCAGTTACTCGATTAGGGCTTCCCAAGAGACCCAGTACTTC. This sequence encodes CASSYSIRASQETQYF.

The J gene is TRBJ2-1, the V gene TRBV7-3; 8 bases agree with TRBD2. The CDR3 extends over 15 amino acids. V dropped 5 bases and J dropped 2; count of bases not matched to a gene: 5. Germline CDR1 SGHTA, CDR2 FQGTGA. Here the CDR3 reads CASSPEAGAYNEQFF. In DNA, the CDR3 is TGTGCCAGCAGCCCCGAAGCGGGAGCCTACAATGAGCAGTTCTTC.

This clonotype was detected only a few times. The rearrangement joins TRBV7-2 to TRBJ2-7, with 7 bases identical to TRBD1. V lost 5 bases to trimming and J lost 2 bases; unmatched junction nucleotides: 3. The germline gives CDR1 SGHTA, CDR2 FQGNSA. The CDR3 contains 13 residues. DNA of the CDR3: TGTGCCAGCAGCCGTACAGGGGCCTACGAGCAGTACTTC. Its translation is CASSRTGAYEQYF.

This chain joins TRBV4-3 and TRBJ2-6; 9 nucleotides align to TRBD1. V trimming: 4 bases; J trimming: 0 bases; junction bases outside the gene matches: 16. The CDR3 totals 21 residues. The V gene's germline CDR1 is LGHNA and CDR2 YSLEER. As DNA, the CDR3 is TGCGCCAGCAGCCCAACACCGAGTCTCGGGACAGGGAGCTCTGGGGCCAACGTCCTGACTTTC. Its translation is CASSPTPSLGTGSSGANVLTF.

This clonotype showed up just once. The chain employs TRBV11-2 and TRBJ2-1, with a weak D call TRBD2 (6 bases). Trimming took 2 bases from V and 2 from J, leaving 10 bases between them. CDR1 SGHAT and CDR2 FQNNGV come from the germline V gene. The CDR3 sequence is 15 residues long. The CDR3 protein is CASSLLAAPYNEQFF. CDR3 sequence (DNA): TGTGCCAGCAGCTTATTAGCGGCCCCCTACAATGAGCAGTTCTTC.

This clonotype has just a few counts. The rearrangement joins TRBV7-9 to TRBJ2-5; D might be TRBD1 (6 bases). Germline assignment: CDR1 SEHNR and CDR2 FQNEAQ (reference sequence). V was shortened by 1 base and J by 2 bases, with 11 bases between the two germline ends. The CDR3 has 15 residues. This chain's CDR3 is CASSLGQGLQETQYF. CDR3 nucleotide sequence: TGTGCCAGCAGCTTAGGGCAGGGGTTACAAGAGACCCAGTACTTC.